This entry features one TCR beta chain sequence. Its antigen is as yet unknown. This entry belongs to a study of long-term antiretroviral therapy in people with HIV. Across the whole study: The oldest samples precede the 2015 immediate-ART recommendation by about a decade. Study-wide results and caveats: Post-ART diversity increased but stayed below transplant donor controls.

The V and J ends lost 1 base and 7 bases respectively, with 16 bases between them. CDR3 length: 15 residues. Germline assignment: CDR1 MGHRA and CDR2 YSYEKL. Survey-level resolution applied to immunoSEQ assay v3.0. Profiled with immunoSEQ multiplex PCR; TCRdb holds only in-frame clones, not every one. The top ten hold 4.5% to 5% of the sample, which has about 34,000 clones, more than 75% seen once. This clonotype was obtained from a woman in her 30s with HIV. This specimen consisted of unsorted PBMCs, obtained just under 2.9 years before starting antiretroviral therapy. This chain links TRBV4-1 with TRBJ2-5; maybe TRBD1 (5 bases). CDR3: CASSQVSGRVGTQYF. CDR3 coding DNA: TGCGCCAGCAGCCAAGTTTCGGGCAGGGTGGGGACCCAGTACTTC.